This passage covers 20 T cell receptor beta chains from one sample sequenced in a study of control samples from healthy donors and cancer patients. The table came from immunoSEQ multiplex PCR; TCRdb's copy has only in-frame clones and leaves some out. The sample has 150,000 to 200,000 clones, about 94% seen once. The specimen sequenced was blood. These receptors all stem from a woman between 35 and 50 years old in good health.

The chain uses TRBV5-1 and TRBJ1-4; TRBD1 might be the D (5 bases). V dropped 7 bases and J dropped 2 bases, with 15 bases sitting between them. The CDR3 covers 15 residues. Germline V gene data show CDR1 as SGHRS and CDR2 as YFSETQ. The CDR3 sequence: CASGDGMVTNEKLFF. CDR3 coding DNA: TGCGCCAGCGGGGACGGGATGGTGACTAATGAAAAACTGTTTTTT.

The chain carries TRBV19 and TRBJ2-1, with D perhaps matching TRBD1 (5 bases). The CDR3 is 13 amino acids. V lost 0 bases to trimming and J lost 14 bases, with 14 bases between them. The germline V gene encodes CDR1 LNHDA and CDR2 SQIVND (reference sequence). DNA for the CDR3: TGTGCCAGTAGTATAGATGGGGCAGGGTCGAAGTTCTTC. Protein product: CASSIDGAGSKFF.

The rearrangement joins TRBV7-9 to TRBJ1-1; a weak D match, TRBD1 (5 bases). Trimming left V 0 bases short and J 1 base short, with 9 bases between. Germline values: CDR1 SEHNR, CDR2 FQNEAQ (reference sequence). The CDR3 runs to 15 residues. The CDR3 here is CASSLAGRKNTEAFF. The CDR3 DNA sequence: TGTGCCAGCAGCTTAGCGGGGCGGAAGAACACTGAAGCTTTCTTT.

The V gene is TRBV6-2 or TRBV6-3, the J gene TRBJ1-1; perhaps TRBD1 as D (5 bases). The CDR3 totals 17 residues. Trimming cost V 1 base and J 3 bases, with 18 bases left between them. Germline values: CDR1 MNHEY, CDR2 SVGEGT. In nucleotides, the CDR3 is TGTGCCAGCAGTTACTTGCAGGGACGGCTTCCCCACACTGAAGCTTTCTTT. Amino acid sequence: CASSYLQGRLPHTEAFF.

V usage is TRBV4-3 and J usage is TRBJ2-3; the D is unclear. The CDR3 runs 15 residues. V lost 4 bases and J 0 bases, leaving 11 bases between the germline ends. The germline V gene encodes CDR1 LGHNA and CDR2 YSLEER. The CDR3 region is CASSPTPSSTDTQYF. CDR3 nucleotide sequence: TGCGCCAGCAGCCCGACACCTTCTAGCACAGATACGCAGTATTTT.

The CDR3 sequence is CASSLMNTGELFF. Here the CDR3 DNA reads TGTGCCAGCAGCCTAATGAACACCGGGGAGCTGTTTTTT. The chain has TRBV9 and TRBJ2-2; D not certain. Germline CDR1 SGDLS, CDR2 YYNGEE. The CDR3 sequence is 13 residues long. The V gene lost 4 bases and the J gene lost 1 base, with 5 bases spanning the gap.

The chain is built from TRBV5-6 and TRBJ2-3; D call uncertain. V lost 6 bases, J lost 1 base, and 12 bases lay in between. CDR3 length: 14 residues. The germline CDR1 and CDR2 sequences are SGHDT and YYEEEE. CDR3: CASTPVLGTDTQYF. CDR3 in DNA: TGTGCCAGCACCCCGGTTCTTGGCACAGATACGCAGTATTTT.

The V call is TRBV11-2, the J call TRBJ1-3, with a possible D match to TRBD1 (5 bases). The CDR3 length is 15 residues. Looked up from germline, CDR1 is SGHAT and CDR2 is FQNNGV. Trimming stripped 5 bases from V and 0 bases from J, with 11 bases between. This CDR3 is CASSPRGSSGNTIYF. The CDR3 DNA is TGTGCCAGCAGCCCCCGGGGGAGCTCTGGAAACACCATATATTTT.

This chain links TRBV7-2 with TRBJ2-7; TRBD2 aligns across 12 bases. The CDR3 is made up of 15 amino acids. CDR1 SGHTA and CDR2 FQGNSA come from the germline V gene. The J segment lost 3 bases and the V segment lost 5 bases, leaving 5 bases of the junction unmatched. The CDR3 DNA reads TGTGCCAGCAGCGCCTCTAGCGGGGGGGACTACGAGCAGTACTTC. Residues: CASSASSGGDYEQYF.

The chain recombines TRBV28 with TRBJ1-1; 7 nucleotides match TRBD1. V was clipped by 4 bases and J by 5 bases; unmatched bases: 7. Germline-derived CDR1 and CDR2 are MDHEN and SYDVKM. The CDR3 consists of 14 residues. This chain's CDR3 is CASSWTGQGTEAFF. The CDR3 DNA is TGTGCCAGCAGTTGGACAGGACAAGGGACTGAAGCTTTCTTT.

The count of this clone is one. The V and J genes are TRBV6-5 and TRBJ2-7; TRBD2 agrees at 11 bases. CDR3 length: 16 amino acids. Trimming took 4 bases from V and 6 from J; bases not matched to a gene: 11. Looked up from germline, CDR1 is MNHEY and CDR2 is SVGAGI. CDR3 bases: TGTGCCAGCAGTTCTACTAGCGGGAGTCGTCTGGCCGAGCAGTACTTC. It translates to CASSSTSGSRLAEQYF.

J is TRBJ1-5 and V is TRBV9, with D uncertain. V lost 4 bases to trimming and J lost 0 bases, with 11 bases between them. Germline V gives CDR1 SGDLS, CDR2 YYNGEE. CDR3 size: 15 residues. The CDR3 coding sequence is TGTGCCAGCAGCCACCATGACGGTAGCAATCAGCCCCAGCATTTT. Protein sequence: CASSHHDGSNQPQHF. The full variable domain, rest sourced from reference TRBV9 and TRBJ1-5, is DSGVTQTPKHLITATGQRVTLRCSPRSGDLSVYWYQQSLDQGLQFLIQYYNGEERAKGNILERFSAQQFPDLHSELNLSSLELGDSALYFCASSHHDGSNQPQHFGDGTRLSIL.

CDR3 loop: CASSLGTGFYEQYF. The CDR3 DNA reads TGTGCCAGCAGCCTCGGGACAGGGTTTTACGAGCAGTACTTC. The gene calls are TRBV6-2 or TRBV6-3 and TRBJ2-7, with TRBD1 identical over 9 bases. This CDR3 is 14 amino acids long. Germline CDR1 is MNHEY and CDR2 is SVGEGT. V was clipped by 6 bases and J by 4 bases; unmatched bases: 7.

This chain connects TRBV27 to TRBJ2-4; the match to TRBD1 covers 7 bases. J gave up 8 bases and V 5 bases, and 12 bases lay outside the gene matches. The germline V gene has CDR1 MNHEY and CDR2 SMNVEV (reference sequence). The length of the CDR3 is 15 residues. CDR3 in amino acids: CASSPETGSGDIQYF. CDR3 in DNA: TGTGCCAGCAGTCCTGAGACAGGGTCTGGAGACATTCAGTACTTC.

The chain links TRBV19 to TRBJ2-2; D is uncertain. The germline V and J ends were trimmed by 6 bases and 3 bases, with 14 bases remaining between them. Germline lookup yields CDR1 LNHDA and CDR2 SQIVND (reference sequence). This CDR3 spans 15 amino acids. The CDR3 nucleotides are TGTGCCAGTAGCACCGGGTCCTGGGACACCGGGGAGCTGTTTTTT. Encoded protein: CASSTGSWDTGELFF.

The gene calls are TRBV9 and TRBJ1-2, with D perhaps matching TRBD1 (5 bases). There are 13 residues in the CDR3. Per germline, CDR1 SGDLS and CDR2 YYNGEE. The V end lost 3 bases, the J end lost 5 bases, and 11 bases lay between the germline ends. CDR3 residues: CASSAGGYYGYTF. Here the CDR3 DNA reads TGTGCCAGCAGCGCCGGGGGGTATTATGGCTACACCTTC.

The rearrangement uses TRBV6-2 or TRBV6-3 and TRBJ1-5; D may be TRBD1 (6 bases). Deletions cut 6 bases from V and 6 bases from J, with 9 bases between. CDR1 is MNHEY and CDR2 is SVGEGT in the germline V gene. There are 12 residues in the CDR3. The CDR3 DNA reads TGTGCCAGCAGCAACAGGGCTCAGCCCCAGCATTTT. Translating gives CASSNRAQPQHF.

The chain is built from TRBV4-2 and TRBJ2-7; tentative D call: TRBD2 (6 bases). The V gene lost 0 bases and the J gene lost 0 bases, with 18 bases spanning the gap. Germline CDR1 reads LGHNA; CDR2 reads YNFKEQ. The CDR3 sequence is 18 residues long. This chain's CDR3 is CASSQDPPGAGSSYEQYF. In DNA, the CDR3 is TGTGCCAGCAGCCAAGATCCCCCCGGGGCGGGGAGCTCCTACGAGCAGTACTTC.

The chain recombines TRBV28 with TRBJ1-5; D is possibly TRBD1 (5 bases). CDR1 and CDR2 from the germline V gene are MDHEN and SYDVKM. Trimming stripped 6 bases from V and 0 bases from J, with 12 bases between. The CDR3 runs to 15 residues. As DNA, the CDR3 is TGTGCCAGCAGGGGGGGAATATATAGCAATCAGCCCCAGCATTTT. Translated, it gives CASRGGIYSNQPQHF.

As regards this clone: The same CDR3 also results from other DNA sequences found in this sample. This chain connects TRBV7-2 to TRBJ1-2; perhaps TRBD1 as D (5 bases). The CDR3 consists of 14 residues. The V gene's germline CDR1 is SGHTA and CDR2 FQGNSA. Trimming took 0 bases from V and 0 from J, leaving 5 bases between them. Written as DNA, the CDR3 is TGTGCCAGCAGCTTAGCACAGGCTAACTATGGCTACACCTTC. This gives the protein CASSLAQANYGYTF.